This paragraph reports one TCR beta chain. This sample is drawn from a study of shared clonotypes between healthy human individuals. As processed by the authors: ImmunoSEQ gave junction-only sequences without quality scores, so filtering differed. Using immunoSEQ multiplex PCR, the repertoire was profiled, and TCRdb retains in-frame clones only, with some absent. D and trimming were read from the DNA, whereas the V and J calls and clone size are those reported in that table. The sample holds 850,000 to 1,200,000 clones; approximately 68% are singletons and the top ten take about 1.5%. Deletions cut 4 bases from V and 7 bases from J, with 8 bases between. CDR1 is MGHDK and CDR2 is SYGVNS in the germline V gene. The CDR3 length is 12 residues.

The rearrangement links TRBV25-1 to TRBJ2-1; the D is unclear. The source material was memory CD4+ T cells sorted from blood. Described subset: CD45RA-negative fraction. This sequence was found in a man aged 18 to 35 in good health. The CDR3 DNA follows: TGTGCCAGCAGTGTAGACGGAAATGAGCAGTTCTTC. Its protein is CASSVDGNEQFF.